This is a list of T cell receptor beta chains from one sample in a study of blood T cell repertoires in COVID-19. Method: immunoSEQ multiplex PCR; TCRdb's copy keeps in-frame clones and lacks some. The table has around 500,000 clones, 75% to 90% seen once; the top ten hold under 4%. Sequencing was performed on peripheral blood. The receptors derive from a human donor in a cohort sampled during active COVID-19. Each CDR3 is given with its conserved first and last residue. D genes are given only for firm matches. Only part of the rows carry a size: once, few, many, or a class if the clone is expanded.

j_call d_call v_call clone_size cdr3_nt cdr3_aa
TRBJ2-5 - TRBV28 - TGTGCCAGCAGTTCTCCCGACAGGGAGGATGTAGAGACCCAGTACTTC CASSSPDREDVETQYF
TRBJ1-2 TRBD1 TRBV19 - TGTGCCAGTAGTATAGGAAGGGGACAGGGGGCCTATGGCTACACCTTC CASSIGRGQGAYGYTF
TRBJ2-3 TRBD2 TRBV6-1 once TGTGCCAGCAGTGATTTGGGACTAGCGGTGGATACGCAGTATTTT CASSDLGLAVDTQYF
TRBJ1-4 - TRBV2 once TGTGCCAGCAGTCCCGCGGGCAGGGAGGATGAAAAACTGTTTTTT CASSPAGREDEKLFF
TRBJ2-7 - TRBV21-1 - TGTGCCAGCAGCGCCCTGACGACAGGGGAGCCCCGTTCCTACGAGCAGTACTTC CASSALTTGEPRSYEQYF
TRBJ2-3 - TRBV6-4 - TGTGCCAGCAGTGGGGACTCGGATACGCAGTATTTT CASSGDSDTQYF
TRBJ2-3 TRBD2 TRBV14 - TGTGCCAGCAGCGTACCCGGGACTAGCGTGCGAAGTTTT CASSVPGTSVRSF
TRBJ1-1 - TRBV7-9 - TGTGCCAGCAGCTTTTCGACAACGGGGGGGAACACTGAAGCTTTCTTT CASSFSTTGGNTEAFF
TRBJ2-1 TRBD2 TRBV19 - TGTGCCAGTAGGGATAGCGGGAGGGGGTCCTACAATGAGCAGTTCTTC CASRDSGRGSYNEQFF
TRBJ1-2 - TRBV7-2 - TGTGCCAGCAGTAAAAGAGGTCCCACTAACTATGGCTACACCTTC CASSKRGPTNYGYTF
TRBJ1-4 - TRBV5-1 once TGCGCCAGCAGCTTGTCCTCCCGGGCCGGGGTCGAAAAACTGTTTTTT CASSLSSRAGVEKLFF
TRBJ2-1 TRBD1 TRBV5-5 - TGTGCCAGCAGCCCGGGGGTGGGACAGGGTAGGTTGTCGGCCTACAATGAGCAGTTCTTC CASSPGVGQGRLSAYNEQFF
TRBJ1-1 TRBD1 TRBV6-5 - TGTGCCAGCATTCTCAGACAGGGGGGAACTGAAGCTTTCTTT CASILRQGGTEAFF
TRBJ2-2 - TRBV6-2/TRBV6-3 - TGTGCCAGCAGTTACCTTGCGGTTCTGAACACCGGGGAGCTGTTTTTT CASSYLAVLNTGELFF
TRBJ2-7 TRBD2 TRBV3-1/TRBV3-2 - TGTGCCAGCAGCCAATTCGGCGGGAGCGGGGACGAGCAGTACTTC CASSQFGGSGDEQYF
TRBJ2-3 TRBD2 TRBV5-4 - TGTGCCAGCGGGGCTAGCGGGACCACAGATACGCAGTATTTT CASGASGTTDTQYF
TRBJ2-1 - TRBV7-3 - TGTGCCAGCAGCTTACAGGGTATTGATTATAGTGAGCAGTTCTTC CASSLQGIDYSEQFF
TRBJ2-1 TRBD2 TRBV5-4 - TGTGCCAGCAGCCCTGGGGGAGCGGGAGGCAATGAGCAGTTCTTC CASSPGGAGGNEQFF
TRBJ1-3 TRBD1 TRBV28 - TGTGCCAGCAGTGGCTGGGACAGGAGCTTCTCTGGAAACACCATATATTTT CASSGWDRSFSGNTIYF
TRBJ1-2 - TRBV4-1 - TGCGCCAGCAGCCAACCGACAGCCACCTATGGCTACACCTTC CASSQPTATYGYTF
TRBJ2-1 TRBD2 TRBV5-1 - TGCGCCAGCAGCTTGTGGCCTAGCGGGAGAAGGGGTAATGAGCAGTTCTTC CASSLWPSGRRGNEQFF
TRBJ2-2 TRBD2 TRBV5-1 - TGCGCCAGCAGCCGTACGGGACTGCCGGGGGGCGGGGAGCTGTTTTTT CASSRTGLPGGGELFF
TRBJ2-1 TRBD2 TRBV3-1/TRBV3-2 - TGTGCCAGCAGCCAGGCCGGGACTAGCGGGACGGGTGAGCAGTTCTTC CASSQAGTSGTGEQFF
TRBJ2-5 TRBD2 TRBV7-3 - TGTGCCAGCAGCCCGAGAGGACTAGCGGGAGGCGGAATGTACCAAGAGACCCAGTACTTC CASSPRGLAGGGMYQETQYF
TRBJ1-1 - TRBV30 - TGTGCCTGGAGTGAGCAGGGTGAAGCTTTCTTT CAWSEQGEAFF
TRBJ2-2 TRBD1 TRBV7-2 - TGTGCCAGCAGCCCCCCGGGACAGGCGAACACCGGGGAGCTGTTTTTT CASSPPGQANTGELFF
TRBJ1-6 TRBD1 TRBV3-1/TRBV3-2 - TGTGCCAGCAGCCAGGTACCGACAGGGGGCTATAATTCACCCCTCCACTTT CASSQVPTGGYNSPLHF
TRBJ2-7 - TRBV7-8 - TGTGCCAGCAGGGGAGAGGGCAGAAACTACGAGCAGTACTTC CASRGEGRNYEQYF
TRBJ1-6 - TRBV6-4 - TGTGCCAGCAGTTCTCACTGGGGGGATAATTCACCCCTCCACTTT CASSSHWGDNSPLHF
TRBJ2-2 - TRBV7-2 - TGTGCCAGCAGCCCAAGGGGGGGCGGGAGTGGTCCCGGGGAGCTGTTTTTT CASSPRGGGSGPGELFF
TRBJ1-5 - TRBV12-3/TRBV12-4 - TGTGCCAGCAGTTTACTAGGTGGGCCCCAGCATTTT CASSLLGGPQHF
TRBJ2-5 TRBD1 TRBV7-2 - TGTGCCAGCAGCGCTAGACAGGGGGGGACCCAGTACTTC CASSARQGGTQYF
TRBJ2-7 TRBD1 TRBV29-1 - TGCAGCGTTGAAGATAGACAGGGGGCGTACGAGCAGTACTTC CSVEDRQGAYEQYF
TRBJ2-1 TRBD2 TRBV5-6 - TGTGCCAGCAGCTTGGGACTAGCGGGAATCAATGAGCAGTTCTTC CASSLGLAGINEQFF
TRBJ2-5 TRBD1 TRBV30 - TGTGCCTGGGACCCGGGACAGGGGGTACAAGAGACCCAGTACTTC CAWDPGQGVQETQYF
TRBJ1-2 TRBD1 TRBV28 - TGTGCCAGCAGGCTCACCCCCGGGACAGGGAACTTCGGCTACACCTTC CASRLTPGTGNFGYTF
TRBJ2-2 TRBD2 TRBV7-3 - TGTGCCAGCAGCCTACATCCTGCGGGAGCGGACACCGGGGAGCTGTTTTTT CASSLHPAGADTGELFF
TRBJ2-1 TRBD2 TRBV28 - TGTGCCAGCAGTAAAAATAGCGGGAGGGCCTACAATGAGCAGTTCTTC CASSKNSGRAYNEQFF
TRBJ2-7 - TRBV11-3 - TGTGCCAGCAGGCCCCAGGCCCAGGGCTACGAGCAGTACTTC CASRPQAQGYEQYF
TRBJ2-4 TRBD2 TRBV27 - TGTGCCAGCAGTTTATCGGGAGGGAACATTCAGTACTTC CASSLSGGNIQYF
TRBJ2-7 TRBD2 TRBV19 - TGTGCCAGTAGTATACCAGGGACTAGCGGGAGTTACGAGCAGTACTTC CASSIPGTSGSYEQYF
TRBJ1-2 - TRBV25-1 - TGTGCCAGCAGTGACAGGACAAGATCCTATGGCTACACCTTC CASSDRTRSYGYTF
TRBJ2-2 TRBD2 TRBV7-3 - TGTGCCAGCAGCCGCCAGGGAGGGACCGGGGAGCTGTTTTTT CASSRQGGTGELFF
TRBJ1-5 - TRBV3-1/TRBV3-2 - TGTGCCAGCAGCCCGACAGGAGTGCAGCCCCAGCATTTT CASSPTGVQPQHF
TRBJ2-4 - TRBV28 once TGTGCCAGCAGCGCCGATAGGGGGATAGCCAAAAACATTCAGTACTTC CASSADRGIAKNIQYF
TRBJ1-5 TRBD1 TRBV4-1 - TGCGCCAGCAGCCAAGATGGGGACAGGGGGGCTTATAGCAATCAGCCCCAGCATTTT CASSQDGDRGAYSNQPQHF
TRBJ2-2 - TRBV15 few TGTGCCACTCAGGGGATTAACACCGGGGAGCTGTTTTTT CATQGINTGELFF
TRBJ2-3 - TRBV7-2 - TGTGCCAGCAGCTTATGGGGCTCCGATACGCAGTATTTT CASSLWGSDTQYF
TRBJ1-2 - TRBV10-1 - TGCGCCAGCAGTGAATCGGGGAGTCCCTATGGCTACACCTTC CASSESGSPYGYTF
TRBJ1-3 - TRBV7-9 - TGTGCCAGCACCCTGCGGGGACCTGGAAACACCATATATTTT CASTLRGPGNTIYF
TRBJ2-3 TRBD2 TRBV30 - TGTGCCTGGAAGGCTAGCGGTAGCACAGATACGCAGTATTTT CAWKASGSTDTQYF